One and the same sample provided the 9 T cell receptor beta chains below, sequenced in a study of blood T cell repertoires in COVID-19. Profiled with immunoSEQ multiplex PCR; TCRdb holds only in-frame clones, not every one. The sample has over 200,000 clones; roughly 86% are singletons. Sequences were obtained from peripheral blood. The receptor source for this set is a woman aged 55-70 years with acute or convalescent COVID-19.

The rearrangement uses TRBV6-2 or TRBV6-3 and TRBJ2-7; D is possibly TRBD2 (5 bases). Trimming shortened V by 6 bases and J by 3 bases, and 12 bases separated the two germline ends. This CDR3 is 13 amino acids long. Germline loops: CDR1 MNHEY, CDR2 SVGEGT. The CDR3 sequence is CASSTGVNYEQYF. The CDR3 DNA is TGTGCCAGCAGCACCGGGGTGAACTACGAGCAGTACTTC.

The rearrangement joins TRBV27 to TRBJ2-5; 7 positions agree with TRBD2. CDR1 is MNHEY and CDR2 is SMNVEV in the germline V gene (reference sequence). CDR3 size: 16 residues. Trimming cost V 5 bases and J 5 bases; bases outside gene matches: 14. The CDR3 here is CASSLLGGSGVETQYF. Here the CDR3 DNA reads TGTGCCAGCAGTCTACTAGGAGGGAGCGGGGTGGAGACCCAGTACTTC.

The genes are TRBV6-5 and TRBJ1-5, with 10 bases matching TRBD1. The trim removed 4 bases at V and 6 bases at J, leaving 6 bases unmatched. Germline V lookup: CDR1 MNHEY, CDR2 SVGAGI. The CDR3 consists of 15 residues. The CDR3 coding sequence is TGTGCCAGCAGTTTGGGACAGGGGCTAGGTCAGCCCCAGCATTTT. Protein product: CASSLGQGLGQPQHF.

The genes are TRBV11-1 and TRBJ2-5; a possible D gene is TRBD2 (6 bases). The CDR3 is 16 residues long. Germline V lookup: CDR1 SGHAT, CDR2 FQDESV (reference sequence). Trimming took 3 bases from V and 5 from J, leaving 19 bases between them. The CDR3 bases are TGTGCCAGCAGCTTCGGGCTAAGGAGGGGTGGGGAGACCCAGTACTTC. Its protein is CASSFGLRRGGETQYF.

J is TRBJ2-5 and V is TRBV4-1; TRBD2 matches 14 bases. There are 17 residues in the CDR3. The junction had 8 bases not matched to a gene; V was cut back by 1 base and J by 7 bases. Germline lookup yields CDR1 MGHRA and CDR2 YSYEKL. As DNA, the CDR3 is TGCGCCAGCAGCCAAGTTTGGACTAGCGGGGGGAAGGCGACCCAGTACTTC. It translates to CASSQVWTSGGKATQYF.

The V gene is TRBV7-2, the J gene TRBJ2-2; TRBD2 matches at 15 bases. This CDR3 is 19 amino acids long. The germline V gene encodes CDR1 SGHTA and CDR2 FQGNSA. Trimming at V came to 0 bases and at J to 3 bases, leaving 5 bases not matched to a gene. The CDR3 coding sequence is TGTGCCAGCAGCTTAGCGCGGACTAGCGGGAGGGCCTACACCGGGGAGCTGTTTTTT. Translating it yields CASSLARTSGRAYTGELFF.

This CDR3 is CASSFSWRGEQFF. CDR3 in DNA: TGTGCCAGCAGCTTTAGCTGGAGAGGCGAGCAGTTCTTC. V gene TRBV7-2 combines with J gene TRBJ2-1; D is ambiguous. From germline, CDR1 is SGHTA and CDR2 FQGNSA. V was pared by 3 bases and J by 10 bases, with 13 bases between. The CDR3 loop spans 13 amino acids.

The rearrangement links TRBV18 to TRBJ2-2; D uncertain. This CDR3 is built from 15 residues. Trimming took 2 bases from V and 4 from J, leaving 11 bases between them. Germline loops: CDR1 KGHSH, CDR2 LQKENI. CDR3 loop: CASSPGHPRTGELFF. CDR3 sequence (DNA): TGTGCCAGCTCACCAGGGCACCCCCGCACCGGGGAGCTGTTTTTT.

The genes are TRBV30 and TRBJ2-7; 11 bases fit TRBD2. The germline V gene has CDR1 GTSNPN and CDR2 SVGIG (reference sequence). The CDR3 sequence is 14 residues long. V gave up 3 bases and J gave up 5 bases; unmatched junction bases: 6. CDR3 sequence: CAWRIAGGPHEQYF. DNA for the CDR3: TGTGCCTGGAGGATAGCGGGAGGGCCCCACGAGCAGTACTTC.